This paragraph covers one TCR beta chain sequence. No antigen is known for it. Within one base of it there is no much larger clone, and no base qualities were kept. The donors were healthy, HIV-negative adults who had no recently reported acute infections or vaccinations. All donors were Caucasian adults living in Nashville, Tennessee, USA. CD4+ T cells were enriched by magnetic negative selection; naive cells were then positively selected on CD45RA, and the negative fraction formed the memory subset. Blood was obtained by leukapheresis, after which PBMCs were separated by Ficoll-Histopaque density gradient centrifugation and cryopreserved in liquid nitrogen vapor phase. Analytical flow cytometry was used to check the purity and quantity of every magnetically sorted T cell population. Genomic DNA was isolated from each sorted fraction and quantified by UV absorbance on a Nanodrop 2000c. These data belong to a study of shared clonotypes between healthy human individuals (TCRdb year 2020). Context from the whole study: Two women and a few men aged 18 to 49 years were included in the cohort. For each donor, three plates each were used for CD4 naive and CD4 memory, two plates were used for CD8 naive, and one plate was used for CD8 memory. To estimate repertoire size and how much clonotype sharing occurs between individuals, the study deeply sequenced the blood TCR repertoires of five healthy adults. To increase sequencing depth and limit assay-specific biases, TCR repertoire library preparation and sequencing were carried out by different laboratories using diverse techniques. Leukapheresis yielded between about 0.94 and 9.5 billion PBMCs per donor. Overall study outcomes, separate from this receptor: The genetic and exposure-history diversity represented was limited by the small number of donors. Sampling was limited to blood, and TCR repertoires in tissue likely differ from TCR repertoires in blood. Rarefaction of sorted-subset datasets indicated incomplete sequencing despite the large sequencing depth. Naive subsets generally had larger estimated clonotype richness than memory subsets. Approximately 5% of naive CD4, 3.5% of naive CD8, approximately 2.2% of memory CD4, and more than 0.35% of memory CD8 clonotypes were shared across a few donors. Higher generation probabilities were observed for clonotypes shared by all four sorted-subset donors than for non-shared clonotypes. Pairwise subsampling led to the expectation that sequencing depth would affect the degree of clonotype sharing among donors.

For CDR1 and CDR2, the germline V gene lists MNHEY and SVGAGI. Inclusive of the bounding cysteine and phenylalanine, the CDR3 is 16 residues long. CDR3 DNA only is kept here, 48 bases in frame from base 1. V and J are truncated by 0 bases and 8 bases respectively, leaving an intervening sequence of 19 bases. TCR CDR3 regions were amplified from genomic DNA by multiplex PCR using the deep immunoSEQ assay. Extracted genomic DNA from each cell subset was distributed evenly across all wells of several immunoSEQ 96-well plates, and each plate was treated as a replicate. For sorted subsets, each replicate PCR was loaded with 200 ng genomic DNA, equivalent to approximately 27,000 T cell genomes. Purified libraries were measured with a Qubit 3.0 fluorometer, size-checked on a Bioanalyzer 2100, and measured again with the KAPA Library Quantification kit. A separate single-read 150-cycle Illumina NextSeq 550 flow cell was used to sequence each immunoSEQ 96-well plate. The study's own analysis went as follows. The immunoSEQ output contained only junctional sequences without quality scores, so filtering could not match that applied to full-length reads. Sequences were annotated with PyIR, a Python wrapper for IgBLAST v1.9, and V/J genes and CDR3 were assigned using IMGT germline references. Reads were removed for weak V/J assignments (E-value above 1e-6), missing CDR3, stop codons, out-of-frame junctions, or ambiguous translated residues. A V3J clonotype was defined by an identical inferred V gene, J gene, and CDR3 amino acid sequence. The percentage overlap between two repertoires was calculated by dividing the number of shared unique clonotypes by the size of the smaller repertoire. Repertoire richness was assessed with RTK rarefaction, the Chao1 estimator, and Recon v2.1 estimates of unobserved clonotypes. Generation probabilities were computed with OLGA for all TCRbeta clonotypes obtained by the gDNA method from four donors. Imported from immuneACCESS, the table was reduced by TCRdb to in-frame sequences with V and J called. These copies leave out some clones; in studies compared against another copy, an unresolved V gene accounts for under half, and the cause of the remainder is not known. The D gene and trimming were derived from the DNA, and the V and J assignments and clone size from that table. In all, the sample holds 2,500,000 or so clones, and over 85% of those were seen once. The ten largest clones add up to approximately 0.35% of the sample.

The TCR sequence derives from a man younger than 35 in good health. Some clones in this sample may be carry-over from other donors' samples. The chain joins TRBV6-5 to TRBJ1-2; the D gene remains uncertain. What was sequenced was naive CD4+ T cells from PBMCs. Explained via the paper, the cell subset or site label denotes: CD45RA+ positively selected. The DNA sequence follows: TGTGCCAGCAGTTACTCGGATTTACGCTCGGGGTCCGGCTACACCTTC. Its protein reads: CASSYSDLRSGSGYTF.